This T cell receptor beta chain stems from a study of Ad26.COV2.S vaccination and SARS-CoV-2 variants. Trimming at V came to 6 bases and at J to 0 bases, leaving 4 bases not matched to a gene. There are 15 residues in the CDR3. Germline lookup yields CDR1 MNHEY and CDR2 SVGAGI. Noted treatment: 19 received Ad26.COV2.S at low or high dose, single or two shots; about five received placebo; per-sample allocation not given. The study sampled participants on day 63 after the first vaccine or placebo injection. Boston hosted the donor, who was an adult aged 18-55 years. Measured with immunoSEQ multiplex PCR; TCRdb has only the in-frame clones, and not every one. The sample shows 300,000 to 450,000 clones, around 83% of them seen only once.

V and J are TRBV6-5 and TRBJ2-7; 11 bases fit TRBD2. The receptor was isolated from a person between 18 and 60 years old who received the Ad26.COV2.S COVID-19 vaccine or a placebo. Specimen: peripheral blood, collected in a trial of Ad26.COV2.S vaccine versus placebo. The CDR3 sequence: CASSNGLAGSYEQYF. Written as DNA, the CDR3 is TGTGCCAGCAGCAATGGACTAGCGGGCTCCTACGAGCAGTACTTC.